The 30 T cell receptor beta chains in this list originate from one sample, sequenced in a study of persistence of HIV-infected CD4 T cells. Sequencing used immunoSEQ version 4 in survey mode. Clones were read by immunoSEQ multiplex PCR, and TCRdb kept only the in-frame ones, dropping some. The sample carries about 33,000 clones, around four fifths recorded once. An overlapping HIV-1 Gag peptide pool stimulated these cells at roughly 1 ug/peptide/mL. Sorted nonresponding memory CD4+ T cells were CD40L-negative, CD69-negative, CD45RO-high. The antigens for these receptors are not known. This specimen consisted of cultured CD4+ T cells from PBMCs, obtained from a patient who received antiretroviral therapy. The origin of the receptors is an adult with HIV. The donor label of this sample is uncertain.

The chain employs TRBV11-3 and TRBJ2-2; unclear D gene. With 0 bases removed from V and 4 bases from J, the gap between germline ends came to 3 bases. This CDR3 comprises 13 residues. CDR1 and CDR2 (germline): SGHNT, YENEEA. CDR3 in DNA: TGTGCCAGCAGCTTAGAAGGCACCGGGGAGCTGTTTTTT. Translating gives CASSLEGTGELFF.

The V and J genes are TRBV9 and TRBJ1-2; TRBD1 aligns across 8 bases. CDR1 is SGDLS, CDR2 YYNGEE, per germline. The CDR3 extends over 14 amino acids. The ends lost 0 bases at V and 2 bases at J; junction bases unmatched: 0. The CDR3, as DNA: TGTGCCAGCAGCGTAGGGACAGGGAACTATGGCTACACCTTC. Its translation: CASSVGTGNYGYTF.

J is TRBJ1-6 and V is TRBV12-3 or TRBV12-4, with D hard to call. There are 12 residues in the CDR3. The V gene lost 6 bases and the J gene lost 15 bases, with 15 bases spanning the gap. CDR3 sequence (DNA): TGTGCCAGCAGGACGGCTCTCGGTGACCTCCACTTT. Translating gives CASRTALGDLHF.

J is TRBJ2-1 and V is TRBV19; 7 bases fit TRBD2. V lost 7 bases, J lost 3 bases, and 9 bases stayed unmatched. Germline V gives CDR1 LNHDA, CDR2 SQIVND (reference sequence). The CDR3 spans 15 residues. The CDR3 protein is CASTVAGDHYNEQFF. The CDR3 nucleotides read TGTGCCAGTACTGTCGCGGGGGACCACTACAATGAGCAGTTCTTC.

The chain recombines TRBV15 with TRBJ1-1, with unresolved D. Per the germline V gene, CDR1 is LNHNV and CDR2 is YYDKDF (reference sequence). V lost 0 bases and J 4 bases, leaving 9 bases between the germline ends. The CDR3 length is 14 residues. The CDR3 reads CATSRDRMGTEAFF. The DNA of the CDR3 is TGTGCCACCAGCAGAGATAGGATGGGCACTGAAGCTTTCTTT.

The V call is TRBV6-5, the J call TRBJ2-4; 7 bases line up with TRBD1. CDR3 length: 15 amino acids. Trimming took 7 bases from V and 5 from J; bases not matched to a gene: 11. The germline CDR1 and CDR2 sequences are MNHEY and SVGAGI. CDR3 sequence reads: CASILSTGPQNIQYF. CDR3 nucleotide sequence: TGTGCCAGCATCCTATCGACAGGGCCTCAAAACATTCAGTACTTC.

The chain uses TRBV20-1 and TRBJ1-1; the D is unclear. Trimming pared 0 bases from V and 8 bases from J, leaving 7 bases between. Germline assignment: CDR1 DFQATT and CDR2 SNEGSKA (reference sequence). The CDR3 sequence is 11 residues long. As DNA, the CDR3 is TGCAGTGCTAGAGATTACCCCGAAGCTTTCTTT. Protein sequence: CSARDYPEAFF.

The V call is TRBV6-5, the J call TRBJ1-5; D is undetermined. Germline V gives CDR1 MNHEY, CDR2 SVGAGI. The CDR3 loop spans 13 amino acids. The V gene lost 8 bases and the J gene lost 7 bases, with 15 bases spanning the gap. CDR3 bases: TGTGCCAGCCTTATGGGCCCGGGGCAGCCCCAGCATTTT. This encodes CASLMGPGQPQHF.

J is TRBJ1-6 and V is TRBV2, with D possibly matching TRBD1 (6 bases). Germline V CDR1 and CDR2: SNHLY, FYNNEI. The CDR3 runs 14 residues. Trimming shortened V by 7 bases and J by 7 bases, and 14 bases separated the two germline ends. The CDR3 nucleotides are TGTGCCAGCACCATACAGGGTCGAAATTCACCCCTCCACTTT. This gives the protein CASTIQGRNSPLHF. Full variable domain (missing parts from reference TRBV2 and TRBJ1-6): EPEVTQTPSHQVTQMGQEVILRCVPISNHLYFYWYRQILGQKVEFLVSFYNNEISEKSEIFDDQFSVERPDGSNFTLKIRSTKLEDSAMYFCASTIQGRNSPLHFGNGTRLTVT.

The genes are TRBV6-6 and TRBJ1-5, with a tentative D call TRBD1 (5 bases). This CDR3 spans 12 amino acids. The germline gives CDR1 MNHNY, CDR2 SVGAGI (reference sequence). Here the CDR3 reads CATARGDQPQHF. The DNA for the CDR3 is TGTGCAACGGCTCGAGGGGATCAGCCCCAGCATTTT.

This rearrangement joins TRBV21-1 to TRBJ2-7; TRBD1 is the table's D call and was not checked against the DNA. TRBV21-1 is labeled a pseudogene. This CDR3 spans 19 amino acids. CDR3 amino acids: CASSKVTGYGRRRRKEQYV. CDR3 coding DNA: TGTGCCAGCAGCAAAGTGACAGGGTACGGCCGCCGTAGGCGAAAGGAGCAGTACGTC.

V gene TRBV10-1 combines with J gene TRBJ1-6; 7 nucleotides agree with TRBD1. In germline, CDR1 is WNHNN, CDR2 SYGVQD (reference sequence). V shed 0 bases and J 8 bases; nucleotides not matched to a gene: 4. The CDR3 has 15 amino acids. Written as DNA, the CDR3 is TGCGCCAGCAGTGAGTCGACAGGGATATATTCACCCCTCCACTTT. It codes for CASSESTGIYSPLHF.

This CDR3 is CASGRALSYNEQFF. The CDR3 bases are TGTGCCAGCGGCCGGGCTCTCTCCTACAATGAGCAGTTCTTC. The rearrangement joins TRBV6-5 to TRBJ2-1; D remains ambiguous. Trimming pared 8 bases from V and 0 bases from J, leaving 11 bases between. Germline values: CDR1 MNHEY, CDR2 SVGAGI. CDR3 length: 14 residues.

This chain joins TRBV6-6 and TRBJ2-7, with 7 bases matching TRBD1. The ends lost 5 bases at V and 0 bases at J; junction bases unmatched: 4. Germline V CDR1 and CDR2: MNHNY, SVGAGI (reference sequence). The CDR3 length is 14 residues. The CDR3 loop reads CASSPRDSSYEQYV. Here the CDR3 DNA reads TGTGCCAGCAGTCCCCGGGACAGCTCCTACGAGCAGTACGTC.

In DNA, the CDR3 is TGTGCCAGCAGCGACCCCGCGGGCCCAGATACGCAGTATTTT. Translating gives CASSDPAGPDTQYF. V is TRBV7-3 and J is TRBJ2-3; tentative D call: TRBD2 (5 bases). CDR1 and CDR2 (germline): SGHTA, FQGTGA. CDR3 length: 14 amino acids. The ends were cut back, 5 bases at V and 4 bases at J, with 13 bases in the middle.

The V call is TRBV7-9, the J call TRBJ1-4; TRBD1 agrees at 9 bases. The trim removed 0 bases at V and 5 bases at J, leaving 10 bases unmatched. Germline V gives CDR1 SEHNR, CDR2 FQNEAQ (reference sequence). The CDR3 extends over 18 amino acids. CDR3 protein: CASSLASGTGPLNEKLFF. The CDR3 region has the DNA TGTGCCAGCAGCTTAGCATCCGGGACAGGGCCCCTGAATGAAAAACTGTTTTTT.

The J gene is TRBJ1-1, the V gene TRBV9; D remains unclear. The germline V gene has CDR1 SGDLS and CDR2 YYNGEE. This CDR3 is 14 amino acids long. V lost 4 bases, J lost 0 bases, and 10 bases lay in between. For the CDR3, the DNA is TGTGCCAGCAGCCCCAAGCTATTGAACACTGAAGCTTTCTTT. Translated, it gives CASSPKLLNTEAFF.

The V and J genes are TRBV20-1 and TRBJ1-4; D is unclear. The CDR3 spans 11 residues. CDR1 is DFQATT, CDR2 SNEGSKA, per germline (reference sequence). CDR3 nucleotide sequence: TGCAGGCCAGATCTTAATGAAAAACTGTTTTTT. It specifies CRPDLNEKLFF.

The chain employs TRBV19 and TRBJ2-3; no reliable D call. CDR1 is LNHDA, CDR2 SQIVND, per germline (reference sequence). The CDR3 is 12 residues long. The germline V and J ends were trimmed by 5 bases and 9 bases, with 12 bases remaining between them. This CDR3 reads CASSPDISTQYF. As DNA, the CDR3 is TGTGCCAGTAGTCCTGACATCTCCACGCAGTATTTT.

This clone showed up just once. The genes are TRBV9 and TRBJ1-2; possible D gene TRBD1, 5 bases. The V and J ends lost 4 bases and 0 bases respectively, with 25 bases between them. The CDR3 totals 19 residues. Per germline, CDR1 SGDLS and CDR2 YYNGEE. The CDR3 DNA reads TGTGCCAGCAGCCCGCGACAGTTTAAGGGCCCTACAGCTAACTATGGCTACACCTTC. Translation gives CASSPRQFKGPTANYGYTF.

The chain recombines TRBV3-1 (or the pseudogene TRBV3-2) with TRBJ1-5, with a weak D call TRBD1 (5 bases). The CDR3 is 15 amino acids. With 0 bases removed from V and 7 bases from J, the gap between germline ends came to 13 bases. Germline CDR1 LGHDT, CDR2 YNNKEL (reference sequence). CDR3 in amino acids: CASSQDPARTQPQHF. The CDR3 DNA reads TGTGCCAGCAGCCAAGATCCGGCCCGGACACAGCCCCAGCATTTT.

This chain connects TRBV5-4 to TRBJ1-6; D not resolved. This CDR3 is built from 13 residues. Per germline, CDR1 SGHNT and CDR2 YYREEE (reference sequence). Trimming shortened V by 1 base and J by 8 bases, and 7 bases separated the two germline ends. This CDR3 reads CASSLIVDSPLHF. CDR3 coding DNA: TGTGCCAGCAGCTTGATTGTTGATTCACCCCTCCACTTT. Together with reference TRBV5-4 and TRBJ1-6, the CDR3 gives the full variable domain: ETGVTQSPTHLIKTRGQQVTLRCSSQSGHNTVSWYQQALGQGPQFIFQYYREEENGRGNFPPRFSGLQFPNYSSELNVNALELDDSALYLCASSLIVDSPLHFGNGTRLTVT.

This clone appeared once. J is TRBJ1-2 and V is TRBV12-3 or TRBV12-4; D remains unclear. Deletions cut 8 bases from V and 2 bases from J, with 12 bases between. This CDR3 has 13 amino acids. CDR3 amino acids: CASGEDGNYGYTF. In nucleotides, the CDR3 is TGTGCCAGCGGAGAGGACGGGAACTATGGCTACACCTTC.

The chain employs TRBV20-1 and TRBJ2-3; D possibly corresponds to TRBD1 (5 bases). The CDR3 spans 11 residues. Trimming cost V 5 bases and J 8 bases, with 11 bases left between them. The germline V gene has CDR1 DFQATT and CDR2 SNEGSKA (reference sequence). The CDR3 region has the DNA TGCAGTGCTCCCCAGGGCGGTACGCAGTATTTT. Amino acids: CSAPQGGTQYF.

V gene TRBV10-2 combines with J gene TRBJ2-1; possibly TRBD2 for D (7 bases). V was pared by 2 bases and J by 4 bases, with 12 bases between. Germline loops: CDR1 WSHSY, CDR2 SAAADI. The CDR3 contains 15 residues. The CDR3 is CASSENGGPYNEQFF. The CDR3 nucleotides read TGCGCCAGCAGTGAGAACGGGGGGCCTTACAATGAGCAGTTCTTC.

V is TRBV7-9 and J is TRBJ2-1; 7 bases agree with TRBD2. This CDR3 comprises 18 residues. The V gene end was trimmed by 4 bases and the J gene end by 1 base; junction bases not matched to a gene: 13. From germline, CDR1 is SEHNR and CDR2 FQNEAQ (reference sequence). CDR3 sequence reads: CASSSAGIAGPSYNEQFF. The CDR3 DNA reads TGTGCCAGCAGCTCAGCGGGGATAGCGGGCCCGTCCTACAATGAGCAGTTCTTC. Full variable domain (outside the CDR3, taken from reference TRBV7-9 and TRBJ2-1): DTGVSQNPRHKITKRGQNVTFRCDPISEHNRLYWYRQTLGQGPEFLTYFQNEAQLEKSRLLSDRFSAERPKGSFSTLEIQRTEQGDSAMYLCASSSAGIAGPSYNEQFFGPGTRLTVL.

This sequence joins TRBV7-8 and TRBJ1-1; no firm D call. Germline CDR1 and CDR2: SGHVS and FQNEAQ. Trimming pared 3 bases from V and 1 base from J, leaving 12 bases between. This CDR3 comprises 15 residues. CDR3 protein: CASSFGRGWNTEAFF. The CDR3 DNA reads TGTGCCAGCAGCTTCGGCCGGGGATGGAACACTGAAGCTTTCTTT. Supplemented by reference TRBV7-8 and TRBJ1-1, the full variable domain reads GAGVSQSPRYKVAKRGQDVALRCDPISGHVSLFWYQQALGQGPEFLTYFQNEAQLDKSGLPSDRFFAERPEGSVSTLKIQRTQQEDSAVYLCASSFGRGWNTEAFFGQGTRLTVV.

CDR3 loop: CASSETGQHYGYTF. CDR3 nucleotide sequence: TGCGCCAGCAGTGAGACGGGACAGCACTATGGCTACACCTTC. The rearrangement links TRBV10-2 to TRBJ1-2; TRBD1 matches 7 bases. Looked up from germline, CDR1 is WSHSY and CDR2 is SAAADI. V was clipped by 2 bases and J by 3 bases; unmatched bases: 3. The CDR3 covers 14 residues.

This clone was recorded a few times. The J gene is TRBJ1-6, the V gene TRBV25-1; no clear D. CDR1 and CDR2 from the germline V gene are MGHDK and SYGVNS. The CDR3 extends over 15 amino acids. Trimming cost V 4 bases and J 3 bases, with 10 bases left between them. CDR3 in amino acids: CASSAAQIYNSPLHF. In nucleotides, the CDR3 is TGTGCCAGCAGTGCTGCACAAATCTATAATTCACCCCTCCACTTT.

This chain uses TRBV7-8 with TRBJ2-7, with D uncertain. The germline V gene has CDR1 SGHVS and CDR2 FQNEAQ. The ends were cut back, 5 bases at V and 2 bases at J, with 16 bases in the middle. The length of the CDR3 is 15 residues. CDR3 protein: CASSLSPLGTYEQYV. CDR3 coding DNA: TGTGCCAGCAGCCTCTCCCCACTTGGGACCTACGAGCAGTACGTC.